This TCR beta chain was documented in a study of control samples from healthy donors and cancer patients. The CDR3 extends over 14 amino acids. Trimming took off 7 bases at V and 7 bases at J, with 19 bases between the two ends. Germline V gene lookup returns CDR1 WNHNN and CDR2 SYGVQD (reference sequence). Using immunoSEQ multiplex PCR, the repertoire was profiled, and TCRdb retains in-frame clones only, with some absent. The sample has about 71,000 clones; roughly 91% are singletons. This clone appeared a single time. Sequencing input: PBMCs. The receptor's source is a man aged 55 to 70 with lung cancer. V and J are TRBV10-1 and TRBJ2-5; D is possibly TRBD2 (7 bases). The CDR3: CASILTSRGGTQYF. The CDR3 DNA sequence: TGCGCCAGCATTTTGACCAGTAGGGGGGGGACCCAGTACTTC.